The clone carrying this T cell receptor beta chain was counted a few times. The antigen remains unidentified. The nonmyeloablative bone marrow transplants came from related graft donors, with transient mixed chimerism. CD4+CD25+CD127- Tregs, CD4+CD25- non-Tregs, CD4 and CD8 cells were sorted. The data belong to a study of Tregs in tolerant kidney transplant recipients. Findings of the study overall: Changing PCR primers prevented nucleotide comparison between some patients' samples. Tregs expanded with activated donor B cells seemed most donor-specific.

Sequencing used immunoSEQ multiplex PCR; TCRdb keeps in-frame clones, though not all of them. Among tens of thousands of clones listed, roughly 93% were seen once. CDR3 length equals 13 residues. With V trimmed by 7 bases and J by 5 bases, 4 bases remained unmatched. Germline V gene lookup returns CDR1 SNHLY and CDR2 FYNNEI. The input for sequencing was CD4+ T cells from blood (PBMCs), taken 12 months after the transplant. The sequence came from a human patient who received a combined kidney and bone marrow transplant. Some T cells may be the graft donor's. The chain is built from TRBV2 and TRBJ1-4; TRBD1 matches at 7 bases. This CDR3 reads CASKGQENEKLFF. The CDR3, as DNA: TGTGCCAGCAAAGGACAGGAGAATGAAAAACTGTTTTTT. Based on the CDR3 plus reference TRBV2 and TRBJ1-4, the full variable domain is EPEVTQTPSHQVTQMGQEVILRCVPISNHLYFYWYRQILGQKVEFLVSFYNNEISEKSEIFDDQFSVERPDGSNFTLKIRSTKLEDSAMYFCASKGQENEKLFFGSGTQLSVL.